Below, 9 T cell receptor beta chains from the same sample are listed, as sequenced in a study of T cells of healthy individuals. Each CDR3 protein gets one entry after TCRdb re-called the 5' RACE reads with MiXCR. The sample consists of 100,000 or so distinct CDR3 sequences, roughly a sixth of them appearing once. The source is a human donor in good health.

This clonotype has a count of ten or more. CDR3 residues: CASSFLAPQYF. The DNA for the CDR3 is TGTGCCAGCAGTTTCTTAGCGCCGCAGTATTTT. The genes are TRBV12-3 or TRBV12-4 and TRBJ2-3, with a weak D call TRBD2 (5 bases). The germline V and J ends were trimmed by 3 bases and 10 bases, with 8 bases remaining between them. CDR3 length equals 11 residues.

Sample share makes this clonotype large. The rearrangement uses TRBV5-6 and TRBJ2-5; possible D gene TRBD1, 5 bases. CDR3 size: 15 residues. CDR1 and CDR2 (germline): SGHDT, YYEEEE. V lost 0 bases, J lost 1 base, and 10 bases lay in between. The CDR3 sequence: CASSLEGRVQETQYF. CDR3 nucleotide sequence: TGTGCCAGCAGCTTGGAAGGCAGGGTCCAAGAGACCCAGTACTTC.

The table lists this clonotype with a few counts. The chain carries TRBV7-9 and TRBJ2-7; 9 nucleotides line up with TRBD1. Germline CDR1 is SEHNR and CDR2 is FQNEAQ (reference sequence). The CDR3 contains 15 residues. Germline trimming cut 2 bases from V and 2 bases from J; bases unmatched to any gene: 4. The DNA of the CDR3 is TGTGCCAGCAGCTTACCGGGACAGGGAGCCTACGAGCAGTACTTC. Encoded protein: CASSLPGQGAYEQYF.

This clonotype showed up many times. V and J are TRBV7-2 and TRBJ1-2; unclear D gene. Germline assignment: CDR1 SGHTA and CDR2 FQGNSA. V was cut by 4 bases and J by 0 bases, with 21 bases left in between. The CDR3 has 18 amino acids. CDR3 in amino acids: CASSSSPEIGRANYGYTF. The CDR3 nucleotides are TGTGCCAGCAGCTCATCCCCTGAGATAGGAAGAGCTAACTATGGCTACACCTTC.

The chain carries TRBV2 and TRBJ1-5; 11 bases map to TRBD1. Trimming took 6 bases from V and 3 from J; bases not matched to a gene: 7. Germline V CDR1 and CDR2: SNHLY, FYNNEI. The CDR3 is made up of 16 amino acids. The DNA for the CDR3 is TGTGCCAGCAGGGATTGGACAGGGGGCTACAATCAGCCCCAGCATTTT. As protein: CASRDWTGGYNQPQHF.

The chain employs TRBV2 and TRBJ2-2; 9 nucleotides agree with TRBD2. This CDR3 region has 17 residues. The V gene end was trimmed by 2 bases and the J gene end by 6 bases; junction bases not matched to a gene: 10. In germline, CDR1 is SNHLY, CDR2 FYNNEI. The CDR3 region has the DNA TGTGCCAGCAGTGAAAGGAGAGTAGCGGGAGAGGCCGGGGAGCTGTTTTTT. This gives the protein CASSERRVAGEAGELFF.

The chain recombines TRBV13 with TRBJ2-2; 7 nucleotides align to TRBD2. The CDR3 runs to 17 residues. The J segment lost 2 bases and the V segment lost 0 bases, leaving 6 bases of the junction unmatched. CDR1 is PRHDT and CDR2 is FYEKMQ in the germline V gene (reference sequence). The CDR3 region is CASSLGRSGDNTGELFF. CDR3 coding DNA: TGTGCCAGCAGCTTAGGCAGGAGCGGGGATAACACCGGGGAGCTGTTTTTT.

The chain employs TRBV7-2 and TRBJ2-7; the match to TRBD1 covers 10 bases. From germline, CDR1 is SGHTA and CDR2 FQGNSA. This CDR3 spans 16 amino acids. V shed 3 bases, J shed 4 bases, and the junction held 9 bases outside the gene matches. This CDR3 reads CASSLILPGQGYEQYF. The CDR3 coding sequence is TGTGCCAGCAGCTTGATCTTACCGGGACAGGGGTACGAGCAGTACTTC.

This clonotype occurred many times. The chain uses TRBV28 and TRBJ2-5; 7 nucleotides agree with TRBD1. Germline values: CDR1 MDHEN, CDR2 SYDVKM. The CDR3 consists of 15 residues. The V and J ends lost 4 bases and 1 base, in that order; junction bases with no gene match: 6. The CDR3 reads CASSYPDRVQETQYF. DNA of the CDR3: TGTGCCAGCAGTTACCCTGACAGGGTCCAAGAGACCCAGTACTTC. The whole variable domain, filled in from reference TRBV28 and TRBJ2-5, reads DVKVTQSSRYLVKRTGEKVFLECVQDMDHENMFWYRQDPGLGLRLIYFSYDVKMKEKGDIPEGYSVSREKKERFSLILESASTNQTSMYLCASSYPDRVQETQYFGPGTRLLVL.